This entry concerns a single T cell receptor (beta chain). In the same sample, other DNA sequences code for this CDR3. The record originates from a study of shared clonotypes between healthy human individuals. Profiling relied on immunoSEQ multiplex PCR, and the TCRdb table lists in-frame clones only, not all of them. The data hold some 1,400,000 clones, with 95% to 97% observed a single time. CDR3 length: 13 residues. V lost 1 base to trimming and J lost 2 bases, with 6 bases between them. From germline, CDR1 is SGHRS and CDR2 YFSETQ. This TCR derives from a man between 25 and 39 years old in good health. Sequenced material: naive CD4+ T cells sorted from blood. Indicated subset: CD45RA+ positively selected. The chain employs TRBV5-1 and TRBJ1-2; D ambiguous. The CDR3 sequence is CASSLPDNYGYTF. CDR3 nucleotides: TGCGCCAGCAGCTTGCCTGACAACTATGGCTACACCTTC.